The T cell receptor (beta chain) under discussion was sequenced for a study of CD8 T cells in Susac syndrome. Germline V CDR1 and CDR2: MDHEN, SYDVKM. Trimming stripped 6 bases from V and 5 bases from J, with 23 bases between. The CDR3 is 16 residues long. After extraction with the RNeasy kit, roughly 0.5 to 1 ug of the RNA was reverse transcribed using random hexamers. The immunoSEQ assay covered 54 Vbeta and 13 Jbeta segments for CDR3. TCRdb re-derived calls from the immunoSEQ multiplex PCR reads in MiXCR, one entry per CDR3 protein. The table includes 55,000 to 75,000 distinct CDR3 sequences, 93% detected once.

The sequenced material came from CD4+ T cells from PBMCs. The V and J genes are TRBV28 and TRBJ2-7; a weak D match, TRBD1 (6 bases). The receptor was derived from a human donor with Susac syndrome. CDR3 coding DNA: TGTGCCAGCAGATCCCACTCTCCGACAGGAATTGACGAGCAGTACTTC. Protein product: CASRSHSPTGIDEQYF. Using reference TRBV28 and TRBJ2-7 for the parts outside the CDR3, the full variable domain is DVKVTQSSRYLVKRTGEKVFLECVQDMDHENMFWYRQDPGLGLRLIYFSYDVKMKEKGDIPEGYSVSREKKERFSLILESASTNQTSMYLCASRSHSPTGIDEQYFGPGTRLTVT.